The 20 T cell receptor beta chains presented below share a single source sample, sequenced in a study of OX40 agonist ivuxolimab in advanced cancers. Profiling relied on immunoSEQ multiplex PCR, and the TCRdb table lists in-frame clones only, not all of them. The table shows roughly 62,000 clones, with 80% to 95% occurring only once. This specimen consisted of CD4+ or CD8+ T cells sorted from blood, obtained in a trial of the OX40 agonist ivuxolimab. The source is an adult with an advanced solid tumor such as melanoma, head and neck, liver or kidney cancer.

This sequence joins TRBV6-1 and TRBJ1-4, with D tentatively TRBD1 (6 bases). Germline V gene sequence: CDR1 MNHNS, CDR2 SASEGT. This CDR3 comprises 14 residues. The V end was cut by 9 bases, the J end by 4 bases, with 15 bases between. The CDR3 here is CASGDTGHNEKLFF. The CDR3 nucleotides read TGTGCCAGTGGGGATACAGGGCATAATGAAAAACTGTTTTTT.

Written as DNA, the CDR3 is TGTGGCAAGGGAGCGGCGGGAGTTTCTGAGCAGTACTTC. Residues: CGKGAAGVSEQYF. This sequence joins TRBV2 and TRBJ2-7; 7 bases match TRBD2. This CDR3 is built from 13 residues. CDR1 is SNHLY and CDR2 is FYNNEI in the germline V gene.

This rearrangement joins TRBV28 to TRBJ1-1; no definite D call. Between the trimmed V and J ends, which lost 6 bases and 0 bases, there was a span of 11 bases. Germline CDR1 reads MDHEN; CDR2 reads SYDVKM. The length of the CDR3 is 14 residues. The CDR3 here is CASSPGALNTEAFF. CDR3 nucleotide sequence: TGTGCCAGCAGCCCGGGCGCTCTGAACACTGAAGCTTTCTTT.

This rearrangement joins TRBV13 to TRBJ2-7; D is undetermined. This CDR3 spans 13 amino acids. Between the trimmed V and J ends, which lost 0 bases and 1 base, there was a span of 4 bases. CDR1 PRHDT and CDR2 FYEKMQ come from the germline V gene (reference sequence). The CDR3 loop is CASSLGTSYEQYF. The CDR3 coding sequence is TGTGCCAGCAGCTTAGGAACGTCCTACGAGCAGTACTTC.

The CDR3 nucleotides read TGCGCCAGCAGCTCCGGACAGGGACCAGATACGCAGTATTTT. This sequence encodes CASSSGQGPDTQYF. The chain is built from TRBV5-1 and TRBJ2-3, with 8 bases aligning to TRBD1. V lost 3 bases, J lost 4 bases, and 4 bases stayed unmatched. The CDR3 sequence is 14 residues long. Germline V CDR1 and CDR2: SGHRS, YFSETQ. Variable domain in full (rest from reference TRBV5-1 and TRBJ2-3): KAGVTQTPRYLIKTRGQQVTLSCSPISGHRSVSWYQQTPGQGLQFLFEYFSETQRNKGNFPGRFSGRQFSNSRSEMNVSTLELGDSALYLCASSSGQGPDTQYFGPGTRLTVL.

V is TRBV7-9 and J is TRBJ1-2; D remains unclear. Germline lookup yields CDR1 SEHNR and CDR2 FQNEAQ (reference sequence). The length of the CDR3 is 13 residues. V lost 1 base, J lost 4 bases, and 7 bases lay in between. CDR3 residues: CASSLEAGYGYTF. The CDR3 DNA reads as TGTGCCAGCAGCTTAGAGGCGGGCTATGGCTACACCTTC.

V and J are TRBV10-3 and TRBJ2-2; 9 nucleotides line up with TRBD1. V lost 4 bases, J lost 4 bases, and 16 bases stayed unmatched. Germline CDR1 is ENHRY and CDR2 is SYGVKD. The CDR3 contains 19 residues. The DNA of the CDR3 is TGTGCCATCAGTGGTCCGGGACAGGGAGGGTTTTCGGCCACCGGGGAGCTGTTTTTT. As protein: CAISGPGQGGFSATGELFF.

The CDR3 spells CASSARVRLSTDTQYF. CDR3 bases: TGTGCCAGCAGTGCCAGGGTCCGTTTGAGCACAGATACGCAGTATTTT. This chain joins TRBV2 and TRBJ2-3; D may be TRBD1 (5 bases). This CDR3 contains 16 residues. Looked up from germline, CDR1 is SNHLY and CDR2 is FYNNEI. V shed 4 bases and J shed 0 bases, with 14 bases lying between them.

The gene calls are TRBV6-4 and TRBJ2-1, with TRBD2 matching over 12 bases. This CDR3 has 17 residues. Germline CDR1 and CDR2: MRHNA and SNTAGT. The ends lost 4 bases at V and 6 bases at J; junction bases unmatched: 10. The DNA for the CDR3 is TGTGCCAGCAGTGCCACCCTGACTAGCGGGAGAGGCAATGAGCAGTTCTTC. Amino acids: CASSATLTSGRGNEQFF.

This clone has just a few counts. The gene calls are TRBV28 and TRBJ1-5; D might be TRBD1 (6 bases). The length of the CDR3 is 16 residues. The V gene's germline CDR1 is MDHEN and CDR2 SYDVKM. V lost 2 bases to trimming and J lost 0 bases, with 11 bases between them. The CDR3 protein is CASSLGGHNSNQPQHF. CDR3 DNA sequence: TGTGCCAGCAGTTTAGGGGGGCATAATAGCAATCAGCCCCAGCATTTT.

The chain uses TRBV4-1 and TRBJ1-2; 7 bases fit TRBD1. Germline V gene data show CDR1 as MGHRA and CDR2 as YSYEKL. J gave up 4 bases and V 1 base, and 3 bases lay outside the gene matches. The CDR3 runs to 14 residues. The CDR3 is CASSQGQGGYGYTF. The CDR3 bases are TGCGCCAGCAGCCAAGGACAGGGTGGCTATGGCTACACCTTC.

The rearrangement uses TRBV21-1 and TRBJ2-3. TRBV21-1 is a pseudogene. The CDR3 runs 16 residues. CDR3 DNA sequence: TGTGCCAGCAGCTTGGCGGATCTGTATGGGCGATATACGCAGTATTTT. This codes for CASSLADLYGRYTQYF.

The chain links TRBV11-2 to TRBJ2-2, with 8 bases that match TRBD2. The J segment lost 7 bases and the V segment lost 7 bases, leaving 11 bases of the junction unmatched. In germline, CDR1 is SGHAT, CDR2 FQNNGV. There are 15 residues in the CDR3. The chain's CDR3 is CASNQLSSGHGELFF. The CDR3 DNA reads as TGTGCCAGCAACCAACTTTCTAGCGGGCACGGGGAGCTGTTTTTT.

V is TRBV30 and J is TRBJ2-7, with 7 bases identical to TRBD1. Germline V gene lookup returns CDR1 GTSNPN and CDR2 SVGIG (reference sequence). The CDR3 covers 14 residues. Trimming at V came to 4 bases and at J to 10 bases, leaving 16 bases not matched to a gene. Here the CDR3 DNA reads TGTGCCTGGACCCAGTTGGGGACAGCAAGGGGACAGTACTTC. It is translated as CAWTQLGTARGQYF.

The CDR3 protein is CASSLGNTGELFF. CDR3 nucleotides: TGCGCCAGCAGCTTGGGGAACACCGGGGAGCTGTTTTTT. The chain couples TRBV5-1 to TRBJ2-2; D remains unclear. The CDR3 contains 13 residues. Germline V lookup: CDR1 SGHRS, CDR2 YFSETQ. V dropped 0 bases and J dropped 1 base, with 1 base sitting between them.

This chain links TRBV29-1 with TRBJ2-1; TRBD1 matches at 9 bases. The CDR3 covers 15 residues. Germline V gene data show CDR1 as SQVTM and CDR2 as ANQGSEA. The V gene end was trimmed by 7 bases and the J gene end by 0 bases; junction bases not matched to a gene: 7. DNA for the CDR3: TGCAGCGCCTGGAAGGGACAGGGCTCCTACAATGAGCAGTTCTTC. Its protein product is CSAWKGQGSYNEQFF.

In its sample, this clone was seen once. The rearrangement uses TRBV11-2 and TRBJ2-1, with TRBD1 matching over 10 bases. The trim removed 7 bases at V and 9 bases at J, leaving 12 bases unmatched. The CDR3 extends over 15 amino acids. Germline CDR1 SGHAT, CDR2 FQNNGV. CDR3 amino acids: CASTSTGQGWGEQFF. CDR3 sequence (DNA): TGTGCCAGCACCAGTACGGGACAGGGGTGGGGTGAGCAGTTCTTC. Complete variable domain (other parts from reference TRBV11-2 and TRBJ2-1): EAGVAQSPRYKIIEKRQSVAFWCNPISGHATLYWYQQILGQGPKLLIQFQNNGVVDDSQLPKDRFSAERLKGVDSTLKIQPAKLEDSAVYLCASTSTGQGWGEQFFGPGTRLTVL.

The chain carries TRBV11-2 and TRBJ2-5, with TRBD2 as a possible D gene (6 bases). V dropped 4 bases and J dropped 2 bases, with 17 bases sitting between them. The CDR3 runs to 16 residues. CDR1 and CDR2 (germline): SGHAT, FQNNGV. The CDR3 sequence is CASSSRIGGAQETQYF. The CDR3 DNA reads TGTGCCAGCAGCTCAAGGATCGGGGGAGCACAAGAGACCCAGTACTTC.

The chain carries TRBV28 and TRBJ2-2; D gene unclear. The length of the CDR3 is 13 residues. V gave up 3 bases and J gave up 1 base, with 3 bases separating them. Germline V gene data show CDR1 as MDHEN and CDR2 as SYDVKM. The CDR3 loop reads CASSFLNTGELFF. DNA for the CDR3: TGTGCCAGCAGTTTCTTGAACACCGGGGAGCTGTTTTTT.

This sequence joins TRBV6-5 and TRBJ1-6, with D hard to call. This CDR3 spans 12 amino acids. With 2 bases removed from V and 10 bases from J, the gap between germline ends came to 6 bases. Looked up from germline, CDR1 is MNHEY and CDR2 is SVGAGI. The CDR3 loop is CASSYQESPLHF. CDR3 in DNA: TGTGCCAGCAGTTACCAGGAATCACCCCTCCACTTT.